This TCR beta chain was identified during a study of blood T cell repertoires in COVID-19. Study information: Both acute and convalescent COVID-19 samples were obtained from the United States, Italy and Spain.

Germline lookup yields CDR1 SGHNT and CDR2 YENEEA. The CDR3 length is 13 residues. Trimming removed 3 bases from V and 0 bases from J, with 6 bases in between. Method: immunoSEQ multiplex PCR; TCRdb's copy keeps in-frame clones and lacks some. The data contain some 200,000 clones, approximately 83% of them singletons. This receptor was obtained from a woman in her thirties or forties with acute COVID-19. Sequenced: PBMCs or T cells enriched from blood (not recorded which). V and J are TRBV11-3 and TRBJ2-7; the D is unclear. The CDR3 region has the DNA TGTGCCAGCAGCTTTTCAGTCTCCTACGAGCAGTACTTC. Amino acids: CASSFSVSYEQYF. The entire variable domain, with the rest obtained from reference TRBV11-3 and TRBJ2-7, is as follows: EAGVVQSPRYKIIEKKQPVAFWCNPISGHNTLYWYLQNLGQGPELLIRYENEEAVDDSQLPKDRFSAERLKGVDSTLKIQPAELGDSAVYLCASSFSVSYEQYFGPGTRLTVT.